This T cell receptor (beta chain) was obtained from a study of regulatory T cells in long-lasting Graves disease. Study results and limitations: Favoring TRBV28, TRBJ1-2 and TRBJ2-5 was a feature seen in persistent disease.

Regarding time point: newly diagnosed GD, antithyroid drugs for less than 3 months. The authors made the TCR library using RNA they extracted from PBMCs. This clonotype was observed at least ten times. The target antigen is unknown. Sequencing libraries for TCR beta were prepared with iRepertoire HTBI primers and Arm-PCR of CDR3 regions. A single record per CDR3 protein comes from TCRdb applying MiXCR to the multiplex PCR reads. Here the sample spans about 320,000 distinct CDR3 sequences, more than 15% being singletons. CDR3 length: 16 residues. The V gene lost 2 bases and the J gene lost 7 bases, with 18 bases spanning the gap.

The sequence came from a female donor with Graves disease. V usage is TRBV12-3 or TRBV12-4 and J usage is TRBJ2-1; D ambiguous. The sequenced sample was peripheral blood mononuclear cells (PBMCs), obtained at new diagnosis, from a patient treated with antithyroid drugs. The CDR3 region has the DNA TGTGCCAGCAGTTTACCGGCTTTTGAGGATCGGAATGAGCAGTTCTTC. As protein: CASSLPAFEDRNEQFF.